Listed here are 20 T cell receptor beta chains from one sample, sequenced in a study of blood T cell repertoires in COVID-19. Profiling relied on immunoSEQ multiplex PCR, and the TCRdb table lists in-frame clones only, not all of them. Altogether over 250,000 clones are present, approximately 87% being singletons, with the ten largest covering about 2.5%. The sequenced sample consisted of peripheral blood. These receptors were obtained from a woman aged 45-60 years with acute or convalescent COVID-19.

The chain employs TRBV2 and TRBJ1-5, with no clear D. The V and J ends lost 5 bases and 3 bases respectively, with 14 bases between them. CDR3 length: 15 amino acids. CDR1 is SNHLY and CDR2 is FYNNEI in the germline V gene. In DNA, the CDR3 is TGTGCCAGCAGTCGTCAACCGAGTTACAATCAGCCCCAGCATTTT. It codes for CASSRQPSYNQPQHF.

The chain carries TRBV25-1 and TRBJ2-2, with D perhaps matching TRBD2 (5 bases). The CDR3 runs to 17 residues. Germline V gene lookup returns CDR1 MGHDK and CDR2 SYGVNS. V was shortened by 1 base and J by 0 bases, with 12 bases between the two germline ends. DNA of the CDR3: TGTGCCAGCAGTGAATCCCTTAGCGACGCGAACACCGGGGAGCTGTTTTTT. This translates into CASSESLSDANTGELFF.

The CDR3 DNA follows: TGCAGTGGGGACAGAGAAGAGACCCAGTACTTC. Translation gives CSGDREETQYF. The chain uses TRBV20-1 and TRBJ2-5, with 7 bases aligning to TRBD1. In germline, CDR1 is DFQATT, CDR2 SNEGSKA (reference sequence). Germline trimming cut 7 bases from V and 3 bases from J; bases unmatched to any gene: 2. CDR3 size: 11 residues.

The J gene is TRBJ2-7, the V gene TRBV6-6, with 10 bases lining up with TRBD2. Trimming removed 0 bases from V and 7 bases from J; junction bases left unmatched: 6. The germline gives CDR1 MNHNY, CDR2 SVGAGI (reference sequence). CDR3 length: 15 amino acids. The CDR3 here is CASSYSQREGREQYF. CDR3 DNA: TGTGCCAGCAGTTACTCCCAGCGGGAGGGCCGGGAGCAGTACTTC.

The chain links TRBV2 to TRBJ1-3; tentatively, D is TRBD1 (5 bases). Germline V gene sequence: CDR1 SNHLY, CDR2 FYNNEI. V gave up 6 bases and J gave up 4 bases, with 13 bases separating them. CDR3 length equals 14 residues. The CDR3 region is CASRAGLRGNTIYF. The CDR3, as DNA: TGTGCCAGCAGAGCGGGACTTAGAGGAAACACCATATATTTT.

This clone was recorded once. The gene calls are TRBV25-1 and TRBJ2-3, with D maybe TRBD1 (5 bases). Trimming took 5 bases from V and 5 from J, leaving 11 bases between them. The germline gives CDR1 MGHDK, CDR2 SYGVNS. The CDR3 sequence is 13 residues long. The CDR3 protein is CASSTLQGDTQYF. Here the CDR3 DNA reads TGTGCCAGCAGTACCCTTCAGGGAGATACGCAGTATTTT.

V gene TRBV6-2 or TRBV6-3 combines with J gene TRBJ2-5; D is undetermined. The CDR3 runs 11 residues. Germline V gene lookup returns CDR1 MNHEY and CDR2 SVGEGT. V was cut by 5 bases and J by 4 bases, with 5 bases left in between. CDR3 nucleotides: TGTGCCAGCAGTGTACTAGAGACCCAGTACTTC. The encoded protein is CASSVLETQYF.

V usage is TRBV19 and J usage is TRBJ2-4, with D possibly matching TRBD2 (6 bases). Trimming removed 0 bases from V and 13 bases from J, with 22 bases in between. The germline CDR1 and CDR2 sequences are LNHDA and SQIVND (reference sequence). CDR3 size: 16 residues. Written as DNA, the CDR3 is TGTGCCAGTAGTATAGACCTCTCAACCTCCGGGGGATTCCAGTACTTC. Protein: CASSIDLSTSGGFQYF.

The chain carries TRBV4-3 and TRBJ2-1; the match to TRBD2 covers 8 bases. Per the germline V gene, CDR1 is LGHNA and CDR2 is YSLEER. The CDR3 loop spans 16 amino acids. The ends lost 0 bases at V and 7 bases at J; junction bases unmatched: 8. CDR3 DNA: TGCGCCAGCAGCCAAGAGGGCAGGACTAGCCTAAATGAGCAGTTCTTC. Protein: CASSQEGRTSLNEQFF.

The CDR3 DNA reads TGTGCCAGCAGCCCACGGGACAGGGGGCCCTATCAGCCCCAGCATTTT. It codes for CASSPRDRGPYQPQHF. The chain is built from TRBV13 and TRBJ1-5; 12 bases are a match to TRBD1. The V gene's germline CDR1 is PRHDT and CDR2 FYEKMQ (reference sequence). CDR3 size: 16 residues. The ends lost 5 bases at V and 5 bases at J; junction bases unmatched: 7.

The CDR3 sequence is CASSAREGTGRPYEQYF. For the CDR3, the DNA is TGTGCCAGCAGCGCCAGGGAGGGGACAGGGCGCCCCTACGAGCAGTACTTC. The chain combines TRBV9 with TRBJ2-7, with TRBD1 matching over 9 bases. Germline V gene sequence: CDR1 SGDLS, CDR2 YYNGEE. This CDR3 is built from 17 residues. Losses at the gene ends were 3 bases for V and 2 bases for J; bases not matched to a gene: 12. Full variable domain (remainder filled in from reference TRBV9 and TRBJ2-7): DSGVTQTPKHLITATGQRVTLRCSPRSGDLSVYWYQQSLDQGLQFLIQYYNGEERAKGNILERFSAQQFPDLHSELNLSSLELGDSALYFCASSAREGTGRPYEQYFGPGTRLTVT.

The table lists this clone with a few counts. The chain recombines TRBV30 with TRBJ2-3; D is perhaps TRBD2 (5 bases). CDR1 GTSNPN and CDR2 SVGIG come from the germline V gene (reference sequence). The ends were cut back, 3 bases at V and 5 bases at J, with 18 bases in the middle. This CDR3 region has 15 residues. The CDR3 loop reads CAWSHRTALIDTQYF. The CDR3 bases are TGTGCCTGGAGCCACCGGACTGCGCTAATAGATACGCAGTATTTT.

This clone was seen a few times. The chain has TRBV6-6 and TRBJ1-2, with no clear D. In germline, CDR1 is MNHNY, CDR2 SVGAGI (reference sequence). This CDR3 contains 13 residues. V was trimmed by 6 bases and J by 8 bases, leaving 16 bases between them. CDR3 DNA sequence: TGTGCCAGCAGCCCGACGGGAAATATCGGCTACACCTTC. Its protein is CASSPTGNIGYTF.

This clone came up once. The CDR3 loop is CASSRRDRVLLGNQPQHF. The CDR3 nucleotides are TGTGCCAGCAGCCGCCGGGACAGGGTATTACTTGGCAATCAGCCCCAGCATTTT. This chain connects TRBV2 to TRBJ1-5, with TRBD1 matching over 9 bases. V lost 6 bases, J lost 2 bases, and 14 bases stayed unmatched. CDR1 and CDR2 (germline): SNHLY, FYNNEI. This CDR3 is 18 amino acids long.

The rearrangement uses TRBV28 and TRBJ2-7; tentative D call: TRBD2 (6 bases). CDR1 is MDHEN, CDR2 SYDVKM, per germline. This CDR3 comprises 14 residues. Trimming took 5 bases from V and 3 from J, leaving 14 bases between them. The CDR3 loop reads CASSPLRGNYEQYF. In DNA form, the CDR3 reads TGTGCCAGCAGTCCTCTTCGCGGGAACTACGAGCAGTACTTC.

The gene calls are TRBV7-9 and TRBJ2-7; 11 nucleotides match TRBD2. The CDR3 sequence is 14 residues long. Germline V gene lookup returns CDR1 SEHNR and CDR2 FQNEAQ (reference sequence). With V trimmed by 8 bases and J by 5 bases, 8 bases remained unmatched. For the CDR3, the DNA is TGTGCCAGCGCATTAGGACTAGCGGGTAACGAGCAGTACTTC. This sequence encodes CASALGLAGNEQYF.

This clone was seen just once. V gene TRBV28 combines with J gene TRBJ1-2; 10 bases are shared with TRBD1. V shed 7 bases and J 8 bases; nucleotides not matched to a gene: 10. The length of the CDR3 is 14 residues. CDR1 is MDHEN and CDR2 is SYDVKM in the germline V gene. The CDR3 sequence is CASIFQDRGLGYTF. The DNA of the CDR3 is TGTGCCAGCATCTTCCAAGACAGGGGGCTAGGCTACACCTTC.

V usage is TRBV14 and J usage is TRBJ1-6; tentative D call: TRBD1 (5 bases). This CDR3 spans 17 amino acids. Trimming cost V 0 bases and J 0 bases, with 9 bases left between them. Germline assignment: CDR1 SGHDN and CDR2 FVKESK. The CDR3: CASSQDGTYSYNSPLHF. DNA for the CDR3: TGTGCCAGCAGCCAAGATGGGACTTACTCCTATAATTCACCCCTCCACTTT.

The rearrangement joins TRBV6-1 to TRBJ1-3, with a possible D match to TRBD1 (5 bases). The CDR3 sequence is 17 residues long. The V end was cut by 3 bases, the J end by 0 bases, with 15 bases between. Germline V gene lookup returns CDR1 MNHNS and CDR2 SASEGT. CDR3 region: CASSEIRQLSSGNTIYF. CDR3 bases: TGTGCCAGCAGTGAGATACGACAGTTAAGCTCTGGAAACACCATATATTTT.

The V and J genes are TRBV12-5 and TRBJ2-7, with 10 positions matching TRBD2. The CDR3 length is 12 residues. From germline, CDR1 is LGHNT and CDR2 FRNRAP. The V gene end was trimmed by 7 bases and the J gene end by 12 bases; junction bases not matched to a gene: 9. This CDR3 reads CASAQLAGVVYF. CDR3 bases: TGTGCTAGTGCCCAGCTAGCGGGAGTAGTGTACTTC. Filled out from reference TRBV12-5 and TRBJ2-7, the complete variable domain reads DARVTQTPRHKVTEMGQEVTMRCQPILGHNTVFWYRQTMMQGLELLAYFRNRAPLDDSGMPKDRFSAEMPDATLATLKIQPSEPRDSAVYFCASAQLAGVVYFGPGTRLTVT.